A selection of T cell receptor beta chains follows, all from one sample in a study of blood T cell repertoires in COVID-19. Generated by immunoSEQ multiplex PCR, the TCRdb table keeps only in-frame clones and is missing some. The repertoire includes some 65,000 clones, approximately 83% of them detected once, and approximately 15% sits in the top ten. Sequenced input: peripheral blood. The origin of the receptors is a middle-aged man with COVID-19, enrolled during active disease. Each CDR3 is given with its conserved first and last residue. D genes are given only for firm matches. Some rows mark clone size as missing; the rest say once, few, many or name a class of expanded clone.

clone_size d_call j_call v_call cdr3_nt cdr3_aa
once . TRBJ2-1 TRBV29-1 TGCAGCGTCGATGACAGGTTTCAGTACAATGAGCAGTTCTTC CSVDDRFQYNEQFF
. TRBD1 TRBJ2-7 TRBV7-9 TGTGCCAGCAGCCTGGGGACAGCGCCCTACGAGCAGTACTTC CASSLGTAPYEQYF
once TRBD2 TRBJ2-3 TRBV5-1 TGCGCCAGCAGCTTGGTCCTAGCGGGGGGTTCAGATACGCAGTATTTT CASSLVLAGGSDTQYF
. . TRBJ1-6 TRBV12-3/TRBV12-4 TGTGCCAGCAGTTTGCAGAATACACCCCTCCACTTT CASSLQNTPLHF
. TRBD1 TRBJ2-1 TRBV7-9 TGTGCCAGCAGCTGGAATGGGGACAGAAAAACCGACTACAATGAGCAGTTCTTC CASSWNGDRKTDYNEQFF
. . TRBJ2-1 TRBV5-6 TGTGCCAGCAGCTTGGGGGGACATTACAATGAGCAGTTCTTC CASSLGGHYNEQFF
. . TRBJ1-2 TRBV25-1 TGTGCCAGCAGTGAAACGGCAGCGGGATATGGCTACACCTTC CASSETAAGYGYTF
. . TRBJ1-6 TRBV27 TGTGCCAGCAACCCTAGCGGGGGCCCTAATTCACCCCTCCACTTT CASNPSGGPNSPLHF
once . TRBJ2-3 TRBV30 TGTGCCTGGAGTGTACAGTCCCCCACAGATACGCAGTATTTT CAWSVQSPTDTQYF
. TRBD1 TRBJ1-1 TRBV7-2 TGTGCCAGCAGCGAGCGACAGGGGCGAAGGACTGAAGCTTTCTTT CASSERQGRRTEAFF
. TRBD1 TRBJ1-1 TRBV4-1 TGCGCCAGCAGCCGGCCCGGGACAGGGCGAACTGAAGCTTTCTTT CASSRPGTGRTEAFF
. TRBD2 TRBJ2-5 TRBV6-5 TGTGCCAGCATTCAAGGAGCGGGGGGGCAAGAGACCCAGTACTTC CASIQGAGGQETQYF
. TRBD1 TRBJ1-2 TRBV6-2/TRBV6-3 TGTGCCAGCAGTTACTCGCCAGGGGGCGGCTACACCTTC CASSYSPGGGYTF
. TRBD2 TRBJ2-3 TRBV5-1 TGCGCCAGCAGCTTGAGCGGGGGATCCCTGGTTGCTAGCACAGATACGCAGTATTTT CASSLSGGSLVASTDTQYF
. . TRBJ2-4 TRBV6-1 TGTGCCAGCAGTGAGGAGGGGATAAACATTCAGTACTTC CASSEEGINIQYF
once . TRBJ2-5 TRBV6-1 TGTGCCAGCAGTGAGGCGGGTCGGCAAGAGACCCAGTACTTC CASSEAGRQETQYF